The rows below give T cell receptor beta chains drawn from one sample of a study of control samples from healthy donors and cancer patients. Sequencing was performed with immunoSEQ multiplex PCR; in TCRdb, only in-frame clones are kept and a portion is missing. This sample has 400,000 to 450,000 clones; 80% to 95% occur once, and the top ten carry roughly 6.4%. The source material was PBMCs. Receptors originate from a man aged 40-49 years with head and neck cancer. Both conserved end residues are part of each CDR3. The D gene is left open where the match is weak. For some rows the clone size is stated as once, few or many, or as a class when expanded; others skip it.

J | V | D | size | CDR3 | DNA
TRBJ1-2 | TRBV27 | - | - | CASSLSGYGYTF | TGTGCCAGCAGTTTATCAGGTTATGGCTACACCTTC
TRBJ2-2 | TRBV5-1 | TRBD1 | - | CASSLIGGDTGELFF | TGCGCCAGCAGCTTGATAGGGGGCGATACCGGGGAGCTGTTTTTT
TRBJ2-1 | TRBV28 | TRBD2 | - | CASSAPLSGGAWNEQFF | TGTGCCAGCAGCGCTCCCCTTAGCGGGGGGGCGTGGAATGAGCAGTTCTTC
TRBJ1-2 | TRBV30 | - | - | CAWSTDSFYGYTF | TGTGCCTGGAGTACCGACAGCTTCTATGGCTACACCTTC
TRBJ2-5 | TRBV4-1 | - | - | CASSQPAETQYF | TGCGCCAGCAGCCAACCCGCAGAGACCCAGTACTTC
TRBJ1-4 | TRBV28 | - | - | CATKSFPHEKLFF | TGTGCCACCAAGTCCTTTCCTCATGAAAAACTGTTTTTT
TRBJ1-1 | TRBV5-1 | TRBD1 | - | CASNDRAKNTEAFF | TGCGCCAGCAACGACAGGGCAAAGAACACTGAAGCTTTCTTT
TRBJ2-3 | TRBV14 | - | few | CASSQARHTDTQYF | TGTGCCAGCAGCCAAGCGCGGCACACAGATACGCAGTATTTT
TRBJ1-2 | TRBV6-6 | TRBD1 | - | CASSLHLGQVLHYGYTF | TGTGCCAGCAGTCTCCATTTGGGACAGGTGCTACACTATGGCTACACCTTC
TRBJ1-6 | TRBV6-5 | - | - | CASSYSPQMNSPLHF | TGTGCCAGCAGTTACTCGCCACAGATGAATTCACCCCTCCACTTT
TRBJ1-6 | TRBV5-6 | - | - | CASSSPGNSPLHF | TGTGCCAGCAGCTCCCCAGGGAATTCACCCCTCCACTTT
TRBJ2-1 | TRBV6-1 | - | - | CASSEVPHVF | TGTGCCAGCAGTGAAGTCCCTCATGTCTTC
TRBJ1-1 | TRBV18 | TRBD1 | - | CASQGGPNTEAFF | TGTGCCAGCCAAGGGGGCCCGAACACTGAAGCTTTCTTT
TRBJ1-1 | TRBV7-3 | - | - | CASSLISGDTEAFF | TGTGCCAGCAGCTTAATATCCGGGGATACTGAAGCTTTCTTT
TRBJ2-3 | TRBV28 | TRBD1 | - | CASRKQGARGDTQYF | TGTGCCAGCAGAAAACAGGGGGCGCGAGGAGATACGCAGTATTTT
TRBJ2-5 | TRBV11-2 | - | - | CASSYSSGDQTQYF | TGTGCCAGCAGCTATAGCAGTGGGGACCAGACCCAGTACTTC
TRBJ2-7 | TRBV5-1 | - | - | CASSLGGAGYYEQYF | TGCGCCAGCAGCTTGGGGGGGGCCGGATATTACGAGCAGTACTTC
TRBJ1-2 | TRBV6-4 | - | - | CASSDSQGYGYTF | TGTGCCAGCAGTGACTCGCAGGGTTACGGCTACACCTTC
TRBJ2-5 | TRBV27 | - | few | CASSSLAEETQYF | TGTGCCAGCAGTTCTTTAGCGGAAGAGACCCAGTACTTC
TRBJ1-1 | TRBV19 | - | - | CASSILGEYTEAFF | TGTGCCAGTAGTATTCTTGGGGAGTACACTGAAGCTTTCTTT